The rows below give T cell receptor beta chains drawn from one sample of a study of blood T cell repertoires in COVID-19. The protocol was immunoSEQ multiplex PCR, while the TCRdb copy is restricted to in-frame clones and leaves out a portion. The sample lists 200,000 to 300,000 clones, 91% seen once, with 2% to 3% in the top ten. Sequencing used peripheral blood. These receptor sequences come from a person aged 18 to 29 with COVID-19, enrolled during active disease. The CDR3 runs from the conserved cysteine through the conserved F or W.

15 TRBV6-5 CATTSRTVGNQPQHF
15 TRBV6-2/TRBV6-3 CASRPTQGSNQPQHF
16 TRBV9 CASSARLAGVSGELFF
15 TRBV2 CASTAAGGDTDTQYF
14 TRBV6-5 CASSYSRQGTGLFF
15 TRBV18 CASSPHPDSNQPQHF
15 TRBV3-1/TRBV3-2 CASSQDGRVWEKLFF
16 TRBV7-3 CASSPTKGGGSDTQYF
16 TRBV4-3 CASSQGVVQGREPQHF
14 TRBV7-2 CASSTHRIATEAFF
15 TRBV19 CASSIGPGQNYGYTF
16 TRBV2 CASNPAAGRAREKLFF
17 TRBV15 CATHGLAGVGGHGELFF